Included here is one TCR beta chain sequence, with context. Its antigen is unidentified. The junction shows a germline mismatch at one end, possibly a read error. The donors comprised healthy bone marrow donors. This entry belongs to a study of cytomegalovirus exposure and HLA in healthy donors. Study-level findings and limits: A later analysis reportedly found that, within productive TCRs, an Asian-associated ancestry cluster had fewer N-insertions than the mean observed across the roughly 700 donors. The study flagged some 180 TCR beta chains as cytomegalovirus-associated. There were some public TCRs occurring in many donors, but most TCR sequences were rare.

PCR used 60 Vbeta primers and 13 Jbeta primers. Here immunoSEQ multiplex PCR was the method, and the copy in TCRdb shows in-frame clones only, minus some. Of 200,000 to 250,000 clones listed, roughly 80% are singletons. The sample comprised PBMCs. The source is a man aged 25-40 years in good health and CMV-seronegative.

CDR3 amino acids: CASTLVLTGASYEQYF. The DNA for the CDR3 is TGTGCCAGCACCTTAGTATTGACAGGGGCGTCCTACGAGCAGTACTTC. The rearrangement links TRBV7-9 to TRBJ2-7, with 8 bases lining up with TRBD1. The CDR3 spans 16 residues. From germline, CDR1 is SEHNR and CDR2 FQNEAQ (reference sequence).